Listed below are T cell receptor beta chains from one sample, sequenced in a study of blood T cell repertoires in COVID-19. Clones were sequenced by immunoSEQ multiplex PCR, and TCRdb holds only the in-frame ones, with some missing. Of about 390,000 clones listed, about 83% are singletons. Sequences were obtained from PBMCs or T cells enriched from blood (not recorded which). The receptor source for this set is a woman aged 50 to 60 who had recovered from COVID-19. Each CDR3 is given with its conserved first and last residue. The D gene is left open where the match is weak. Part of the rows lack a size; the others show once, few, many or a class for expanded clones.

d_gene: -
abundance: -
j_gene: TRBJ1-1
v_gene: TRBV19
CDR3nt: TGTGCCAGTAGTAAGGAGGACTGGAACCGCTACAAAGAGAACACTGAAGCTTTCTTT
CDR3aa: CASSKEDWNRYKENTEAFF

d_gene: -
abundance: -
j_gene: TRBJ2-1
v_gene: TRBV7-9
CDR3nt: TGTGCCAGCAGCTTAGCCCCAGACAATGAGCAGTTCTTC
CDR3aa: CASSLAPDNEQFF

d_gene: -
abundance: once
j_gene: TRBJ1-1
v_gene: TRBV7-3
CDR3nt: TGTGCCAGCAGCTCCGATAGAAACACTGAAGCTTTCTTT
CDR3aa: CASSSDRNTEAFF

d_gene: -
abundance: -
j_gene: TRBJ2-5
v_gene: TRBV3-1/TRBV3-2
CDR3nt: TGTGCCAGCAGCCAAGTTTTGGGTTTAGGCCGAGGGGAGACCCAGTACTTC
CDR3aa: CASSQVLGLGRGETQYF

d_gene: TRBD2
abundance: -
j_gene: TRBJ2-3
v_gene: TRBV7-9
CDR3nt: TGTGCCAGCAGCCCCGGACTAGCGGGTACCACAGATACGCAGTATTTT
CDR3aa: CASSPGLAGTTDTQYF

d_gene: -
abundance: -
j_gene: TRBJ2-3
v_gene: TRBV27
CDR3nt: TGTGCCAGCAGTTTGGGGCTCCCCACAGATACGCAGTATTTT
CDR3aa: CASSLGLPTDTQYF

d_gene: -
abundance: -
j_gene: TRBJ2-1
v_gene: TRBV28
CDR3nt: TGTGCCGCAAACCCTTCAACAGGGCCAAGCTCCTACAATGAGCAGTTCTTC
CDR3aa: CAANPSTGPSSYNEQFF

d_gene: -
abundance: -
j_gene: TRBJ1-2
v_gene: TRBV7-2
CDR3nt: TGTGCCAGCAGCTTTAGACAGAGTTCCCCCTATGGCTACACCTTC
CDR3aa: CASSFRQSSPYGYTF

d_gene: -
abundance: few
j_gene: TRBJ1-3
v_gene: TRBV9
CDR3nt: TGTGCCAGCAGCCCCGGGGGAGTCACCATATATTTT
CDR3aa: CASSPGGVTIYF

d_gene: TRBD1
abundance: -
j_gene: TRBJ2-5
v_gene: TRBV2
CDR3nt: TGTGCCAGCAGTGTACAGGGGGCCGTAGAGACCCAGTACTTC
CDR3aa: CASSVQGAVETQYF

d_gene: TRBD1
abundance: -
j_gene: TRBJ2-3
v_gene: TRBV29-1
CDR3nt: TGCAGCGTAGCTGCCGGGACAGGGGACATAACAGATACGCAGTATTTT
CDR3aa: CSVAAGTGDITDTQYF

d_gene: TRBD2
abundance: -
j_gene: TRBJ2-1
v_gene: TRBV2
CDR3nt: TGTGCCAGCAGTGCCGCTAGCGGGGGGTACAATGAGCAGTTCTTC
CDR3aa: CASSAASGGYNEQFF

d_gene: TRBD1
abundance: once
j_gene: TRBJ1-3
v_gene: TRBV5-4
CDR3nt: TGTGCCAGCAGCTTGGTCCCAGGGGGCGGAAACACCATATATTTT
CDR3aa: CASSLVPGGGNTIYF

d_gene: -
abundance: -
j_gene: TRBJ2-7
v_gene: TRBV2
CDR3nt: TGTGCCAGCAGTGAGAATTTAGGGGCCCTATACGAGCAGTACTTC
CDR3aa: CASSENLGALYEQYF